This T cell receptor beta chain is from a study of blood T cells in healthy people across ages. Findings and caveats of the study: Per million T cells, TCR beta diversity dropped about linearly as age rose. Diversity was estimated from one million T cells, and these estimates were considered underestimates.

The CDR3 consists of 15 residues. Germline V gene sequence: CDR1 MGHRA, CDR2 YSYEKL. The junction had 17 bases not matched to a gene; V was cut back by 4 bases and J by 14 bases. Worth noting for this clonotype: The antigen is not known.

At least 5 micrograms of total RNA were extracted per sample. A sample-barcoded 5' primer and a J-beta primer mix were used in a second PCR of roughly 7 to 11 cycles. Each cDNA molecule was tagged by a template-switch adaptor that had 12 random nucleotides. TCRdb itself ran the 5' RACE reads through MiXCR, one entry per CDR3 protein. This sample yields hundreds of thousands of distinct CDR3 sequences, of which around three fifths are seen a single time; about two fifths belongs to the top ten. The TCR originated in a man in his sixties in good health. Sample: blood. The chain is built from TRBV4-1 and TRBJ2-1; 7 bases align to TRBD1. CDR3 loop: CASSLTQGRGDSKFF. In DNA form, the CDR3 reads TGCGCCAGCAGCCTTACACAGGGTCGTGGGGACAGTAAGTTCTTC.